One sample yielded the 22 T cell receptor beta chains listed below, sequenced in a study of blood T cell repertoires in COVID-19. Sequencing was performed with immunoSEQ multiplex PCR; in TCRdb, only in-frame clones are kept and a portion is missing. The table shows roughly 500,000 clones, with 88% occurring only once. The sample taken for sequencing was PBMCs or T cells enriched from blood (not recorded which). The receptors come from a woman aged 40 to 55 who had recovered from COVID-19.

The rearrangement uses TRBV12-3 or TRBV12-4 and TRBJ1-5; no clear D. The V end was cut by 1 base, the J end by 7 bases, with 8 bases between. The CDR3 loop spans 13 amino acids. The CDR3 loop reads CASSLVGAQPQHF. The DNA for the CDR3 is TGTGCCAGCAGTTTAGTCGGAGCCCAGCCCCAGCATTTT.

J is TRBJ1-4 and V is TRBV9, with D possibly TRBD1 on 6 matching bases. The CDR3 loop spans 16 amino acids. The V gene's germline CDR1 is SGDLS and CDR2 YYNGEE. Trimming took 0 bases from V and 1 from J, leaving 10 bases between them. CDR3 sequence: CASSVGHRVTNEKLFF. The CDR3 nucleotides read TGTGCCAGCAGCGTAGGCCACAGGGTAACTAATGAAAAACTGTTTTTT.

The rearrangement joins TRBV5-6 to TRBJ2-1; 7 bases are shared with TRBD1. V lost 2 bases and J lost 9; bases outside the gene matches: 2. The length of the CDR3 is 12 residues. In germline, CDR1 is SGHDT, CDR2 YYEEEE. The DNA for the CDR3 is TGTGCCAGCAGCTTCCCAGGGGGTGAGCAGTTCTTC. Translation: CASSFPGGEQFF.

This chain links TRBV19 with TRBJ1-5; 8 bases are shared with TRBD1. Trimming took 6 bases from V and 0 from J; bases not matched to a gene: 4. CDR1 LNHDA and CDR2 SQIVND come from the germline V gene (reference sequence). This CDR3 has 15 amino acids. The CDR3 protein is CASSRDRNSNQPQHF. Here the CDR3 DNA reads TGTGCCAGTAGCCGGGACAGGAATAGCAATCAGCCCCAGCATTTT.

This clone was seen only once. This chain joins TRBV4-1 and TRBJ1-2; D may be TRBD1 (6 bases). Trimming left V 0 bases short and J 2 bases short, with 13 bases between. The CDR3 has 16 residues. CDR1 MGHRA and CDR2 YSYEKL come from the germline V gene. DNA of the CDR3: TGCGCCAGCAGCCAAGAGTCCAGGGGCGGAAACTATGGCTACACCTTC. This gives the protein CASSQESRGGNYGYTF.

The rearrangement links TRBV28 to TRBJ1-2; D uncertain. V gave up 2 bases and J gave up 8 bases, with 9 bases separating them. The CDR3 sequence is 12 residues long. Per germline, CDR1 MDHEN and CDR2 SYDVKM. The CDR3 coding sequence is TGTGCCAGCAGTTTACGGGCGGGCGGCTACACCTTC. This translates into CASSLRAGGYTF.

This clone was seen more than once but under ten times. The chain joins TRBV11-3 to TRBJ2-5; 7 bases fit TRBD2. The CDR3 is 17 amino acids. V gave up 5 bases and J gave up 0 bases; unmatched junction bases: 12. The V gene's germline CDR1 is SGHNT and CDR2 YENEEA. This chain's CDR3 is CASSPKLALSYQETQYF. In nucleotides, the CDR3 is TGTGCCAGCAGCCCAAAACTAGCGTTGTCGTACCAAGAGACCCAGTACTTC.

This chain uses TRBV27 with TRBJ2-7; no firm D call. Germline V lookup: CDR1 MNHEY, CDR2 SMNVEV (reference sequence). Trimming cost V 8 bases and J 3 bases, with 11 bases left between them. The CDR3 is 12 residues long. DNA for the CDR3: TGTGCCAGCTATACTGAGGACTACGAGCAGTACTTC. As protein: CASYTEDYEQYF.

The chain recombines TRBV4-3 with TRBJ2-3, with D unresolved. The CDR3 spans 13 residues. V shed 0 bases and J shed 10 bases, with 11 bases lying between them. The germline CDR1 and CDR2 sequences are LGHNA and YSLEER. CDR3 sequence reads: CASSQEPSPAQYF. CDR3 DNA: TGCGCCAGCAGCCAAGAACCTAGTCCGGCGCAGTATTTT.

The chain carries TRBV4-1 and TRBJ2-7; possible D gene TRBD1, 6 bases. CDR1 MGHRA and CDR2 YSYEKL come from the germline V gene. V dropped 4 bases and J dropped 6 bases, with 13 bases sitting between them. This CDR3 has 13 amino acids. The CDR3 loop is CASSPTGPSEQYF. The CDR3 coding sequence is TGCGCCAGCAGCCCGACAGGCCCCTCCGAGCAGTACTTC.

CDR3 protein: CASREAGQGRTEAFF. CDR3 DNA sequence: TGTGCCAGCAGGGAGGCTGGACAGGGTCGGACTGAAGCTTTCTTT. The chain employs TRBV6-5 and TRBJ1-1; TRBD1 matches 8 bases. Trimming took 6 bases from V and 5 from J; bases not matched to a gene: 11. CDR1 and CDR2 (germline): MNHEY, SVGAGI. CDR3 length equals 15 residues.

The V and J genes are TRBV7-2 and TRBJ1-1; no clear D. Germline values: CDR1 SGHTA, CDR2 FQGNSA. The CDR3 consists of 15 residues. Trimming pared 2 bases from V and 2 bases from J, leaving 12 bases between. CDR3 residues: CASSLRLTGNTEAFF. The CDR3, as DNA: TGTGCCAGCAGCTTAAGGCTAACGGGTAACACTGAAGCTTTCTTT.

The rearrangement uses TRBV3-1 (or the pseudogene TRBV3-2) and TRBJ2-7; TRBD2 aligns across 9 bases. The length of the CDR3 is 14 residues. The V gene end was trimmed by 4 bases and the J gene end by 6 bases; junction bases not matched to a gene: 7. Per germline, CDR1 LGHDT and CDR2 YNNKEL (reference sequence). CDR3 nucleotides: TGTGCCAGCAGCCCCCCCGGACTAGCGACCGAGCAGTACTTC. It specifies CASSPPGLATEQYF.

This rearrangement joins TRBV6-2 or TRBV6-3 to TRBJ1-1, with TRBD1 identical over 11 bases. CDR1 MNHEY and CDR2 SVGEGT come from the germline V gene. V trimming: 2 bases; J trimming: 0 bases; junction bases outside the gene matches: 11. The CDR3 spans 19 residues. The CDR3: CASSYPPGRTGGMNTEAFF. Here the CDR3 DNA reads TGTGCCAGCAGTTACCCACCAGGACGGACAGGGGGCATGAACACTGAAGCTTTCTTT.

As concerns this clone: This sample also contains other DNA sequences that code for the same CDR3. The CDR3 region is CASSLDRGNYGYTF. CDR3 bases: TGCGCCAGCAGCTTGGATCGGGGAAACTATGGCTACACCTTC. The chain recombines TRBV5-1 with TRBJ1-2; no clear D gene. With 0 bases removed from V and 2 bases from J, the gap between germline ends came to 8 bases. The CDR3 sequence is 14 residues long. Germline lookup yields CDR1 SGHRS and CDR2 YFSETQ.

This rearrangement joins TRBV10-3 to TRBJ1-1, with a possible D match to TRBD1 (5 bases). V lost 7 bases to trimming and J lost 1 base, with 16 bases between them. There are 15 residues in the CDR3. CDR1 and CDR2 from the germline V gene are ENHRY and SYGVKD. The CDR3 DNA reads as TGTGCCATCATGCCTGCGGGGGGAAGGAACACTGAAGCTTTCTTT. This translates into CAIMPAGGRNTEAFF.

The gene calls are TRBV2 and TRBJ1-1, with unresolved D. Trimming pared 3 bases from V and 8 bases from J, leaving 10 bases between. This CDR3 is 12 amino acids long. Germline V CDR1 and CDR2: SNHLY, FYNNEI. In nucleotides, the CDR3 is TGTGCCAGCAGTGATCCCCGGGTCGAAGCTTTCTTT. It translates to CASSDPRVEAFF.

This sequence joins TRBV21-1 and TRBJ2-6; the DNA was not compared with TRBD1, the D call given in the table. TRBV21-1 represents a pseudogene. CDR3 length: 18 residues. This CDR3 reads CASSKVRRGTPGANVLTF. The CDR3 DNA reads TGTGCCAGCAGCAAAGTGCGTAGGGGTACCCCTGGGGCCAACGTCCTGACTTTC.

V is TRBV5-1 and J is TRBJ2-2; D is perhaps TRBD1 (5 bases). The CDR3 loop spans 14 amino acids. V lost 5 bases and J 1 base, leaving 9 bases between the germline ends. CDR1 SGHRS and CDR2 YFSETQ come from the germline V gene. The CDR3 reads CASRTDRNTGELFF. The CDR3 DNA sequence: TGCGCCAGCAGAACCGACAGGAACACCGGGGAGCTGTTTTTT.

The chain combines TRBV4-3 with TRBJ2-1; D not certain. CDR3 length: 12 residues. V lost 0 bases and J lost 8, with 5 bases in between. The V gene's germline CDR1 is LGHNA and CDR2 YSLEER. CDR3 sequence: CASSQDGYEQFF. Written as DNA, the CDR3 is TGCGCCAGCAGCCAAGACGGGTATGAGCAGTTCTTC.

V usage is TRBV5-8 and J usage is TRBJ2-3; 9 bases line up with TRBD2. The junction had 11 bases not matched to a gene; V was cut back by 4 bases and J by 5 bases. The CDR3 runs to 16 residues. Germline V CDR1 and CDR2: SGHTS, YDEGEE. CDR3 amino acids: CASSAQVAGVVDTQYF. The CDR3, as DNA: TGTGCCAGCAGCGCCCAGGTAGCGGGAGTGGTAGATACGCAGTATTTT.

The chain carries TRBV7-2 and TRBJ1-2; the match to TRBD1 covers 10 bases. This CDR3 has 13 residues. Per the germline V gene, CDR1 is SGHTA and CDR2 is FQGNSA. The junction had 10 bases not matched to a gene; V was cut back by 5 bases and J by 13 bases. CDR3 nucleotide sequence: TGTGCCAGCAGCCCATCGGGACAGGGGTTAGCCACCTTC. Translation: CASSPSGQGLATF.